This is a list of T cell receptor beta chains from one sample in a study of T cells in localized non-small cell lung cancer. The data were produced by immunoSEQ multiplex PCR, yet TCRdb's version contains in-frame clones alone and is incomplete. Here the sample spans some 38,000 clones, just over 90% being singletons. This sample comprised peripheral blood, obtained before any cancer treatment. These receptors were collected from a female donor older than 55 with stage I lung adenocarcinoma. The CDR3 runs from the conserved cysteine through the conserved F or W. D genes are given only for firm matches. The size field is filled for only some rows; it gives once, few, many or a size class.

v_gene,abundance,d_gene,j_gene,CDR3aa,CDR3nt
TRBV6-6,.,.,TRBJ1-1,CASRDTEAFF,TGTGCCAGCAGGGACACTGAAGCTTTCTTT
TRBV28,.,.,TRBJ1-2,CASSLPGTTNYGYTF,TGTGCCAGCAGTCTCCCTGGGACAACTAACTACGGCTACACCTTC
TRBV28,once,.,TRBJ1-1,CASSFSRQYQAFF,TGTGCCAGCAGTTTCTCCCGGCAGTATCAAGCTTTCTTT
TRBV5-1,.,.,TRBJ2-2,CASSLGLVNTGELFF,TGCGCCAGCAGCTTGGGCCTGGTAAACACCGGGGAGCTGTTTTTT
TRBV27,.,TRBD1,TRBJ1-5,CASRRTGSNQPQHF,TGTGCCAGCAGGCGGACAGGGAGCAATCAGCCCCAGCATTTT
TRBV4-1,.,TRBD2,TRBJ2-3,CASSQGERGLGTDTQYF,TGCGCCAGCAGCCAAGGGGAGCGGGGCCTTGGCACAGATACGCAGTATTTT
TRBV19,once,.,TRBJ1-2,CASSMDAGPVKSYGYTF,TGTGCCAGTAGTATGGATGCGGGGCCAGTCAAATCCTATGGCTACACCTTC
TRBV11-2,.,.,TRBJ1-1,CASSSRKTQNTEAFF,TGTGCCAGCAGCTCCCGAAAAACTCAGAACACTGAAGCTTTCTTT
TRBV2,.,.,TRBJ1-1,CASAGHLNTEAFF,TGTGCCAGCGCGGGCCACTTGAACACTGAAGCTTTCTTT
TRBV2,.,.,TRBJ2-2,CASSEQGYTGELFF,TGTGCCAGCAGTGAACAGGGTTACACCGGGGAGCTGTTTTTT
TRBV12-1,.,.,TRBJ2-2,CASSPTPGAVGPGELFF,TGTGCCAGCAGCCCAACCCCCGGGGCAGTCGGACCCGGGGAGCTGTTTTTT
TRBV5-1,.,TRBD1,TRBJ2-2,CASSLTTGGFTGELFF,TGCGCCAGCAGCTTAACGACAGGGGGGTTCACCGGGGAGCTGTTTTTT
TRBV2,.,TRBD1,TRBJ1-2,CASSVRTGGWFGYTF,TGTGCCAGCAGTGTTAGGACAGGGGGTTGGTTTGGCTACACCTTC
TRBV5-4,.,.,TRBJ1-1,CASSLARNTEAFF,TGTGCCAGCAGCTTGGCCCGGAACACTGAAGCTTTCTTT
TRBV19,.,.,TRBJ1-2,CASSIDLQTSYGYTF,TGTGCCAGTAGTATAGACCTGCAAACATCCTATGGCTACACCTTC
TRBV11-3,.,TRBD2,TRBJ2-1,CASSLYGGTHNEQFF,TGTGCCAGCAGCCTCTACGGGGGGACCCACAATGAGCAGTTCTTC
TRBV11-3,.,TRBD2,TRBJ2-3,CASRAGAEPDTQYF,TGTGCCAGCAGAGCGGGGGCCGAGCCGGATACGCAGTATTTT
TRBV7-9,.,.,TRBJ1-4,CASLPWGAGEKLFF,TGTGCCAGCTTGCCGTGGGGGGCTGGTGAAAAACTGTTTTTT
TRBV19,.,TRBD1,TRBJ1-2,CASRLQGAGGYTF,TGTGCCAGTCGCTTACAGGGGGCGGGTGGCTACACCTTC
TRBV10-2,.,.,TRBJ2-3,CASGDGDTQYF,TGCGCCAGCGGTGACGGGGATACGCAGTATTTT
TRBV6-1,.,.,TRBJ1-1,CASSDGWQARGTEAFF,TGTGCCAGCAGTGACGGCTGGCAGGCCCGGGGCACTGAAGCTTTCTTT
TRBV2,.,TRBD1,TRBJ1-1,CASSRDRGLMNTEAFF,TGTGCCAGCAGTCGGGACAGGGGGCTCATGAACACTGAAGCTTTCTTT
TRBV19,.,.,TRBJ1-2,CATASAQGLYGYTF,TGTGCCACCGCGTCGGCCCAGGGCCTCTATGGCTACACCTTC
TRBV9,.,.,TRBJ2-3,CASSERSTGTDTQYF,TGTGCCAGCAGCGAGAGATCCACGGGGACAGATACGCAGTATTTT
TRBV11-1,.,.,TRBJ2-1,CASSFSVNNEQFF,TGTGCCAGCAGCTTCTCGGTGAACAATGAGCAGTTCTTC
TRBV11-2,.,.,TRBJ2-5,CASSLFLADQETQYF,TGTGCCAGCAGCTTATTTTTAGCAGACCAAGAGACCCAGTACTTC
TRBV27,.,TRBD1,TRBJ1-2,CASSPGTGGIYGYTF,TGTGCCAGCAGTCCAGGGACAGGGGGCATCTATGGCTACACCTTC
TRBV6-6,.,.,TRBJ1-1,CASSYSGPGNTEAFF,TGTGCCAGCAGTTACTCGGGGCCGGGGAACACTGAAGCTTTCTTT
TRBV5-4,.,.,TRBJ1-2,CASSLAPYGYTF,TGTGCCAGCAGCTTGGCTCCCTATGGCTACACCTTC
TRBV18,.,.,TRBJ2-7,CASSPAGGNYEQYF,TGTGCCAGCTCACCAGCCGGAGGGAACTACGAGCAGTACTTC
TRBV4-1,.,TRBD1,TRBJ2-6,CASSPLKTGPLSSGANVLTF,TGCGCCAGCAGCCCGTTGAAGACAGGGCCTCTTTCCTCTGGGGCCAACGTCCTGACTTTC
TRBV7-8,.,.,TRBJ2-1,CASSVDREGEQFF,TGTGCCAGCAGCGTCGACAGGGAGGGTGAGCAGTTCTTC
TRBV2,.,.,TRBJ2-5,CASSGEVNQETQYF,TGTGCCAGCAGTGGTGAAGTCAACCAAGAGACCCAGTACTTC
TRBV9,.,.,TRBJ1-5,CASSAAGKDNQPQHF,TGTGCCAGCAGCGCGGCAGGCAAGGATAATCAGCCCCAGCATTTT
TRBV6-6,once,.,TRBJ1-2,CASSYSGVVGGYTF,TGTGCCAGCAGTTACTCTGGGGTCGTCGGTGGCTACACCTTC
TRBV18,.,TRBD1,TRBJ1-5,CASSRQGTGGSNQPQHF,TGTGCCAGCTCGCGCCAAGGGACAGGAGGGAGCAATCAGCCCCAGCATTTT
TRBV4-1,.,.,TRBJ1-2,CASSQTYQDRGYTF,TGCGCCAGCAGCCAGACGTACCAGGATAGAGGCTACACCTTC
TRBV19,.,TRBD1,TRBJ1-5,CASSTYTGGWGNQPQHF,TGTGCCAGTAGTACCTATACAGGGGGCTGGGGCAATCAGCCCCAGCATTTT
TRBV7-6,.,.,TRBJ1-1,CASSCVLGASNTEAFF,TGTGCCAGCAGCTGCGTCCTGGGGGCATCGAACACTGAAGCTTTCTTT
TRBV28,.,.,TRBJ2-3,CASSLSSTDTQYF,TGTGCCAGCAGCCTCAGTAGCACAGATACGCAGTATTTT
TRBV11-2,.,.,TRBJ1-1,CASSQQVVGTEAFF,TGTGCCAGCAGTCAGCAGGTAGTGGGCACTGAAGCTTTCTTT
TRBV6-5,.,TRBD1,TRBJ1-4,CASRSRGHGEKLFF,TGTGCCAGCAGATCCAGGGGGCATGGTGAAAAACTGTTTTTT
TRBV28,once,.,TRBJ1-2,CASRAGGNYGYTF,TGTGCCAGCAGAGCGGGGGGGAACTATGGCTACACCTTC
TRBV11-2,few,TRBD2,TRBJ2-3,CASSWDYSTDTQYF,TGTGCCAGCAGCTGGGACTATAGCACAGATACGCAGTATTTT
TRBV25-1,.,.,TRBJ1-4,CASSSRGDNEKLFF,TGTGCCAGCAGCTCCCGGGGGGATAATGAAAAACTGTTTTTT
TRBV6-5,.,.,TRBJ2-3,CASSWGIGSRPDTQYF,TGTGCCAGCAGTTGGGGGATCGGGTCGCGGCCAGATACGCAGTATTTT
TRBV7-9,.,.,TRBJ1-4,CASSLNQVEEKLFF,TGTGCCAGCAGCTTAAACCAGGTAGAAGAAAAACTGTTTTTT
TRBV6-6,.,TRBD2,TRBJ2-1,CASRLSGGSYNEQFF,TGTGCCAGCAGATTATCGGGGGGGAGCTACAATGAGCAGTTCTTC
TRBV19,.,TRBD1,TRBJ1-5,CASSIWQGDQPQHF,TGTGCCAGTAGTATTTGGCAGGGGGATCAGCCCCAGCATTTT
TRBV11-2,.,TRBD2,TRBJ2-3,CASSSTSGGTDTQYF,TGTGCCAGCAGCTCGACTAGCGGGGGTACAGATACGCAGTATTTT
TRBV11-2,.,.,TRBJ1-1,CASSQQWGGNTEAFF,TGTGCCAGCAGCCAACAATGGGGGGGGAACACTGAAGCTTTCTTT
TRBV7-2,medium-sized,.,TRBJ1-4,CASSLNGAGRGNEKLFF,TGTGCCAGCAGCTTAAATGGAGCGGGGCGAGGGAATGAAAAACTGTTTTTT
TRBV28,.,.,TRBJ2-2,CASSPGTAGGTGELFF,TGTGCCAGCAGCCCAGGGACAGCGGGTGGCACCGGGGAGCTGTTTTTT
TRBV6-1,.,.,TRBJ1-6,CASRSGLSNSPLHF,TGTGCCAGCAGATCAGGGTTGAGTAATTCACCCCTCCACTTT
TRBV6-6,.,.,TRBJ1-6,CACWGVGSPLHF,TGTGCTTGCTGGGGGGTTGGTTCACCCCTCCACTTT
TRBV7-2,.,.,TRBJ2-7,CASSLRWAGEQYF,TGTGCCAGCAGTCTAAGATGGGCGGGCGAGCAGTACTTC
TRBV7-2,.,TRBD2,TRBJ2-1,CASSLMLAGAGGRTEQFF,TGTGCCAGCAGCTTAATGCTAGCGGGGGCCGGGGGCCGAACTGAGCAGTTCTTC